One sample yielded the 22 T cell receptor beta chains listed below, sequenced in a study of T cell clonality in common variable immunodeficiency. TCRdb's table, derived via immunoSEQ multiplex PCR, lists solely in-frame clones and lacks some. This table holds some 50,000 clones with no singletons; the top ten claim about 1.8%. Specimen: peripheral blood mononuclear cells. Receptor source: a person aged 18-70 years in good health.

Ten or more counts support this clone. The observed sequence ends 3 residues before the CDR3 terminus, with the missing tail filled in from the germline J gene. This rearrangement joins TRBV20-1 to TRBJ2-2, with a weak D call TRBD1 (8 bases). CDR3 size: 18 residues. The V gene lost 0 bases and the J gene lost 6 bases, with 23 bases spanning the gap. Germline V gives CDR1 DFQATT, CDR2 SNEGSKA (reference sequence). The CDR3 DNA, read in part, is TGCAGTGCTAGAGATCAGGGGGCTAGCGGAGGGGTCCCCGGGGAG. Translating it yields CSARDQGASGGVPGE. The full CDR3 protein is CSARDQGASGGVPGELFF.

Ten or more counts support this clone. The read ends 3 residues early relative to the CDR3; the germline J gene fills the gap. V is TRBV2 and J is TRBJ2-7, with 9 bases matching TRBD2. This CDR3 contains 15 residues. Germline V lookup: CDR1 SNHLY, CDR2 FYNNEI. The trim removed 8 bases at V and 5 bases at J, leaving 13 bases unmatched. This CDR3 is CASLHPGLALHEQYF. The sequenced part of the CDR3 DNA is TGTGCCAGCCTCCACCCGGGACTAGCTCTCCACGAG.

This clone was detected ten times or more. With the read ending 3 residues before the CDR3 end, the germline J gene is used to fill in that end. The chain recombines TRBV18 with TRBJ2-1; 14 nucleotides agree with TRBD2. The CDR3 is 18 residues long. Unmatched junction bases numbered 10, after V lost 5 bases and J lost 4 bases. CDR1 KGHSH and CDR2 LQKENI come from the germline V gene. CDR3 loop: CASSRTPGLAGAYNEQFF. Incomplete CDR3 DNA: TGTGCCAGCTCAAGAACGCCGGGACTAGCGGGAGCTTACAATGAG.

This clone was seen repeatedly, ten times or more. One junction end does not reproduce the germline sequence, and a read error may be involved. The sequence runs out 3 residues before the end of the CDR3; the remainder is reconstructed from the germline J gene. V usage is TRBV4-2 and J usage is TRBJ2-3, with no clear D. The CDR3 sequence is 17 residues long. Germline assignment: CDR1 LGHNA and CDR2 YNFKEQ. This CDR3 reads CASSQELAFSGTDTQYF. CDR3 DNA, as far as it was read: TGCGCCAGCAGCCAGGAATTAGCTTTTTCCGGCACAGATACG.

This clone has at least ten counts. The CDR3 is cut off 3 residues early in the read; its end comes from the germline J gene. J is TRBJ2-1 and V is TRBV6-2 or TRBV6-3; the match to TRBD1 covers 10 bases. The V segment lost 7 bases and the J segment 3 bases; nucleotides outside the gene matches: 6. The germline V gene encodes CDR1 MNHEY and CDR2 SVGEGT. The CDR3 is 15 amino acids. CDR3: CASTQTGGGYNEQFF. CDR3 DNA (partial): TGTGCCAGCACCCAGACAGGGGGCGGCTACAATGAG.

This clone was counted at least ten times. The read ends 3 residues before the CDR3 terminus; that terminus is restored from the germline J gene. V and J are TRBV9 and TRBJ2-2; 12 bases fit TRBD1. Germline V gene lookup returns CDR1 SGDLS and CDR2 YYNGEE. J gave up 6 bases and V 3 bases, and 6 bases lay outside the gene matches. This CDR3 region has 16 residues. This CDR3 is CASSGGTGGAAGELFF. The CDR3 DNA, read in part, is TGTGCCAGCAGCGGCGGGACAGGGGGCGCGGCCGGGGAG.

This CDR3 is CASSLASVNTIYF. Partial CDR3 DNA: TGTGCCAGCAGCTTAGCGTCCGTTAACACC. The chain has TRBV11-2 and TRBJ1-3, with D hard to call. From the germline J gene comes the end of the CDR3, since the read stops 3 residues before it. This CDR3 has 13 amino acids. Germline V gene data show CDR1 as SGHAT and CDR2 as FQNNGV. Trimming stripped 1 base from V and 7 bases from J, with 8 bases between.

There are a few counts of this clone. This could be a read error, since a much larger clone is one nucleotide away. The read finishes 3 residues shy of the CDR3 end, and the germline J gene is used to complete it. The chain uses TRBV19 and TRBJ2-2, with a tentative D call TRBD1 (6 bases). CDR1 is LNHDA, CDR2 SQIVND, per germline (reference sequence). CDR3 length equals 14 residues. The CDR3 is CASTTGAGANVLFF. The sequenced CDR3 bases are TGTGCCAGTACGACAGGAGCTGGGGCCAACGTG.

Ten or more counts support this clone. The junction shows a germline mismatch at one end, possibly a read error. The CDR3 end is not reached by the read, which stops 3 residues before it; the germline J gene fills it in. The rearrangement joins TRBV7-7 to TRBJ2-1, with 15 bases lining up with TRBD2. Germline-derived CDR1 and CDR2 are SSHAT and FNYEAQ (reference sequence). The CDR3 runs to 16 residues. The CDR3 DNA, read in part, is TGTGCTAGCAGCTTAGGACTAGCGGGAGGGTGGGATGAG. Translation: CASSLGLAGGWDE. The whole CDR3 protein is CASSLGLAGGWDEQFF.

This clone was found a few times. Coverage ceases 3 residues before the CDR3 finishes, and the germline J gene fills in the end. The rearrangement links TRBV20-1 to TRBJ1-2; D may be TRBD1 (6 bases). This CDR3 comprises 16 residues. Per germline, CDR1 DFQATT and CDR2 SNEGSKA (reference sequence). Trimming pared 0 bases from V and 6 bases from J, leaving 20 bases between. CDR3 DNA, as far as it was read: TGCAGTGCTAGAGACCCCGGGACACTTCAAGGCCATGGC. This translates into CSARDPGTLQGHG. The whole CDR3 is CSARDPGTLQGHGYTF.

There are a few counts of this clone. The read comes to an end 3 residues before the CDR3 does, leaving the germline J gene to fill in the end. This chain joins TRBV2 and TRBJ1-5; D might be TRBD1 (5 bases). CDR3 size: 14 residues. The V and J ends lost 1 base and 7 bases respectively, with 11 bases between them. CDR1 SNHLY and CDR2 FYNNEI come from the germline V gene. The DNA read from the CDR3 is TGTGCCAGCAGTGAAGGGGGGGTACGGCAGCCC. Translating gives CASSEGGVRQP. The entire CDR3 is CASSEGGVRQPQHF.

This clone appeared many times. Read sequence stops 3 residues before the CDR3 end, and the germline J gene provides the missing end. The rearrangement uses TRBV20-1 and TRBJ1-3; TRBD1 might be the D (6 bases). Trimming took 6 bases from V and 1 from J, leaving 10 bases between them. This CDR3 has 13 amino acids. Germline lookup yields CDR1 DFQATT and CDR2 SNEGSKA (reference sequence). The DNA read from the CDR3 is TGCAGTGCCACAGGGATTTCTGGAAACACC. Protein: CSATGISGNT. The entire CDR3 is CSATGISGNTIYF.

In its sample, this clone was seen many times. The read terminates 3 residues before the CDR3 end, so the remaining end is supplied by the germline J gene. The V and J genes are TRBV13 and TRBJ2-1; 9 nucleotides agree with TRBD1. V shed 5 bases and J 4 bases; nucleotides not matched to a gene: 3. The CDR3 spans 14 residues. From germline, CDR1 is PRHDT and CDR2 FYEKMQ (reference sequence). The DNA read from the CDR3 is TGTGCCAGCAGCCCCGGACAGGGGTACAATGAG. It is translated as CASSPGQGYNE. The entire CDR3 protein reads CASSPGQGYNEQFF.

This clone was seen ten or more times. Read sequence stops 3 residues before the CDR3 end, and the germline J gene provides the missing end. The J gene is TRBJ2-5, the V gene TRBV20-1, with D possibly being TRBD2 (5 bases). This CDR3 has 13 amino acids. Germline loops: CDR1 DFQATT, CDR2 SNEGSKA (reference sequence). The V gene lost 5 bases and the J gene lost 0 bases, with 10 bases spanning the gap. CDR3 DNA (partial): TGCAGTGCTCTCCTACTAGACCAAGAGACC. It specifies CSALLLDQET. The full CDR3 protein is CSALLLDQETQYF.

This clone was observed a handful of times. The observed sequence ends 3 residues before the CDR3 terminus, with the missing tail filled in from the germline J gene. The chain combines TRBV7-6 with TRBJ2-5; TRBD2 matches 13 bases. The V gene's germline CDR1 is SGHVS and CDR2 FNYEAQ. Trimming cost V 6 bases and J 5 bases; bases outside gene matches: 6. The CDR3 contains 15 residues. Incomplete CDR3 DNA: TGTGCCAGCAGAAGGACTAGCGGGGGCCCGGAGACC. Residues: CASRRTSGGPET. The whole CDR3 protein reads CASRRTSGGPETQYF.

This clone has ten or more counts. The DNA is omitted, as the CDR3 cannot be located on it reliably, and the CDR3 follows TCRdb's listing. The CDR3 loop is CASSTSGGETQYF. The V call is TRBV12-3 or TRBV12-4, the J call TRBJ2-5; the DNA was not used to check the table's D call, TRBD1-2. The CDR3 is 13 amino acids in total, end residues counted.

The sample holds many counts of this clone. This chain's CDR3 is CASSPLRQGGYEQYF. The CDR3 DNA, read in part, is TGTGCCAGCTCACCACTGAGACAGGGTGGCTACGAG. The rearrangement links TRBV18 to TRBJ2-7, with 7 positions matching TRBD1. The read terminates 3 residues ahead of where the CDR3 ends, so the germline J gene completes it. Trimming at V came to 1 base and at J to 3 bases, leaving 6 bases not matched to a gene. Germline values: CDR1 KGHSH, CDR2 LQKENI. The CDR3 extends over 15 amino acids.

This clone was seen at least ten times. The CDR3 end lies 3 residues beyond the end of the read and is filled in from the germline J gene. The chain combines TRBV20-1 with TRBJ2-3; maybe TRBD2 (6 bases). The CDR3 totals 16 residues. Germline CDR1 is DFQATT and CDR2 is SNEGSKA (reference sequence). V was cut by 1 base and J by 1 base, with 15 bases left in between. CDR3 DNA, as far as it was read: TGCAGTGCTAGAGGAGGTGGGGGGACGGGCACAGATACG. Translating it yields CSARGGGGTGTDT. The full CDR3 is CSARGGGGTGTDTQYF.

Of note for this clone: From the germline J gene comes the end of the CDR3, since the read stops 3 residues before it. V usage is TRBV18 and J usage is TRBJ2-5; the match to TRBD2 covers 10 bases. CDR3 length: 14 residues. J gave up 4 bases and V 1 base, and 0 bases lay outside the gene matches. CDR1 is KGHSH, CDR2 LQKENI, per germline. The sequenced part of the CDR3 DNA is TGTGCCAGCTCACCACTAGCGGGGGGAGAGACC. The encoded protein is CASSPLAGGET. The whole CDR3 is CASSPLAGGETQYF.

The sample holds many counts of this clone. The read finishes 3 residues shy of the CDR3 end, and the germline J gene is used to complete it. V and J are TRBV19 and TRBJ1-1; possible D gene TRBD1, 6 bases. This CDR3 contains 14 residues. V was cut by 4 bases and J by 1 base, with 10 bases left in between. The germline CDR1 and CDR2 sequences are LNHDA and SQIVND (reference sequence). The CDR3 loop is CASSTRRGNTEAFF. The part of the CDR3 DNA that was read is TGTGCCAGTAGTACCCGCAGGGGGAACACTGAA.

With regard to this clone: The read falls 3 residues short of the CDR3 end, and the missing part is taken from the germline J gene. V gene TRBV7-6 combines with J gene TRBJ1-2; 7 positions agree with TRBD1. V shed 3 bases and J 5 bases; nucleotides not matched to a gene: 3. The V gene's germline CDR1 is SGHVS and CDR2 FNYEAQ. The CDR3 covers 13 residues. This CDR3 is CASSLHRGYGYTF. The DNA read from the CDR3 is TGTGCCAGCAGCTTGCACAGGGGATATGGC. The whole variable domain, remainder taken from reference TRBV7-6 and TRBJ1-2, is GAGVSQSPRYKVTKRGQDVALRCDPISGHVSLYWYRQALGQGPEFLTYFNYEAQQDKSGLPNDRFSAERPEGSISTLTIQRTEQRDSAMYRCASSLHRGYGYTFGSGTRLTVV.

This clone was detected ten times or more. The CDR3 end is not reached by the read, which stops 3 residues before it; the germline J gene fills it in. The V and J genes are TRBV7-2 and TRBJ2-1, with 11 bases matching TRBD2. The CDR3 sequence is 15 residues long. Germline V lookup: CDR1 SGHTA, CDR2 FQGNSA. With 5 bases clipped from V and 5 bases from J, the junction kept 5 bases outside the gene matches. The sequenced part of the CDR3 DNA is TGTGCCAGCAGCCGAACGACTAGCGGGAACAATGAG. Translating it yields CASSRTTSGNNE. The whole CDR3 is CASSRTTSGNNEQFF.